The clone carrying this T cell receptor (beta chain) was found a few times. Antigen: not known. The CDR3 contains 15 residues. CDR1 and CDR2 from the germline V gene are MGHRA and YSYEKL. V lost 0 bases, J lost 0 bases, and 6 bases lay in between. The sample belongs to a study of T cell repertoires in cytomegalovirus infection. Study-wide context: Well-studied HLA-B-restricted CMV epitopes were used in the study alongside recently identified HLA-C-restricted ones. CMV infection plus the matching HLA type was flagged by public TCR beta signatures.

TCRdb re-derived calls from the reads in MiXCR, one entry per CDR3 protein. The sample lists 150,000 to 200,000 distinct CDR3 sequences; roughly 22% were seen once. Overall study findings and caveats: Ex vivo, HLA-C-restricted CMV-specific TCR beta clonotypes prevailed over the rest of the response.

The receptor comes from a human donor in good health (CMV status not recorded). Some clones in this sample may be carry-over from other donors' samples. The sample consisted of CD8+ T cells from cultured PBMCs, taken from culture after CMV antigen stimulation. The rearrangement joins TRBV4-1 to TRBJ1-5, with D unresolved. The CDR3 loop is CASSQDPSSNQPQHF. The CDR3 nucleotides are TGCGCCAGCAGCCAAGATCCCAGTAGCAATCAGCCCCAGCATTTT.